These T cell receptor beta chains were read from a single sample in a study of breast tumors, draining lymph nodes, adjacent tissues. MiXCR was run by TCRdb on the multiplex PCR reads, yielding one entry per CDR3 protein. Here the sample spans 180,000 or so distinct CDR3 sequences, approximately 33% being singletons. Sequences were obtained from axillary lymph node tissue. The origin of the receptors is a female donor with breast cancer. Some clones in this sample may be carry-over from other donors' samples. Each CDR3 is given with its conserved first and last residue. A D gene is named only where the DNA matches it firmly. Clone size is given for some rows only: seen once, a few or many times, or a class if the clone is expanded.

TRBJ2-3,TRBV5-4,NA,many,CASRGGQGGRDTQYF,TGTGCCAGCAGGGGGGGGCAGGGCGGGCGAGATACGCAGTATTTT
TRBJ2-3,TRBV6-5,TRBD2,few,CASASRGGGVSTDTQYF,TGTGCCAGCGCCTCCCGGGGGGGCGGAGTTAGCACAGATACGCAGTATTTT
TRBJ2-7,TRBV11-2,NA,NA,CASSLARGAFSSCEQYF,TGTGCCAGCAGCTTAGCCCGAGGTGCGTTCAGCTCCTGCGAGCAGTACTTC
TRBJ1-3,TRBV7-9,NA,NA,CASTPGGYGYTIYF,TGTGCCAGCACCCCGGGAGGGTATGGCTACACCATATATTTT
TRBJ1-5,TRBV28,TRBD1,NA,CASSSRGFVQPQHF,TGTGCCAGCAGTTCCAGGGGGTTCGTTCAGCCCCAGCATTTT
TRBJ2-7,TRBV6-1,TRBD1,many,CASEALGRGLGEQYF,TGTGCCAGCGAGGCCTTGGGCAGGGGGCTAGGCGAGCAGTACTTC
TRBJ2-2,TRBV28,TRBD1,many,CASSFPGTGGGELFF,TGTGCCAGCAGTTTCCCCGGGACAGGGGGCGGGGAGCTGTTTTTT
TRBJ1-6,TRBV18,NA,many,CASSPNGPNSPLHF,TGTGCCAGCTCACCAAACGGACCCAATTCACCCCTCCACTTT
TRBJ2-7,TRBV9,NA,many,CASSPRISPHYEQYF,TGTGCCAGCAGCCCCAGGATCAGCCCCCATTACGAGCAGTACTTC
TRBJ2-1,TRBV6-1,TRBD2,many,CASSGRAGGHNNEQFF,TGTGCCAGCAGTGGGAGGGCGGGGGGCCACAACAATGAGCAGTTCTTC
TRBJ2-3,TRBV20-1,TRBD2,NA,CSATAGGPGTAGTDTQYF,TGCAGTGCTACAGCGGGAGGGCCCGGCACCGCGGGGACAGATACGCAGTATTTT
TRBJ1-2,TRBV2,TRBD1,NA,CASRTTGVYGYTF,TGTGCCAGCAGAACCACAGGGGTCTATGGCTACACCTTC
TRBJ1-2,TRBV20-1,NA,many,CSARASGGGLNYGYTF,TGCAGTGCTAGAGCGAGCGGCGGGGGGCTAAACTATGGCTACACCTTC
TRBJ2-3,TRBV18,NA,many,CASSGWSSTDTQYF,TGTGCCAGCTCAGGGTGGTCTAGCACAGATACGCAGTATTTT
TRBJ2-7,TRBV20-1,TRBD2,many,CSALPVTSGTYEQYF,TGCAGTGCCCTCCCGGTCACTAGCGGGACCTACGAGCAGTACTTC
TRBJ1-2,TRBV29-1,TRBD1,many,CSVAPVDREDGYTF,TGCAGCGTAGCACCGGTGGACAGGGAGGATGGCTACACCTTC
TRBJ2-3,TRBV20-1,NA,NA,CGAQRGRAMDTQYF,TGCGGTGCTCAGAGGGGGAGGGCCATGGATACGCAGTATTTT
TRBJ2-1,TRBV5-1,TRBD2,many,CASSASGERGNWFF,TGCGCCAGCAGCGCGTCCGGGGAGCGGGGGAATTGGTTCTTC
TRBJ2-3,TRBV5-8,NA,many,CASSSDHWTQYF,TGTGCCAGCAGCTCAGACCATTGGACGCAGTATTTT
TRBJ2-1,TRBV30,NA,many,CAWRGGGNEQFF,TGTGCCTGGAGAGGGGGAGGCAATGAGCAGTTCTTC
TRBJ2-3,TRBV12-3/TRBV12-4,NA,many,CASSSRVGGTDTQYF,TGTGCCAGCAGCTCCAGGGTCGGGGGCACAGATACGCAGTATTTT
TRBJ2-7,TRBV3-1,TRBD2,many,CASSPLGGLAGGEQYF,TGTGCCAGCAGCCCACTCGGGGGACTAGCGGGAGGCGAGCAGTACTTC
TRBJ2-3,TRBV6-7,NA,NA,CASQRLGVGDTQYF,TGTGCCAGCCAGCGGTTAGGGGTGGGAGATACGCAGTATTTT
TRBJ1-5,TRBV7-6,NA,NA,CASSSRAIGGQETQHF,TGTGCCAGCAGCTCGAGAGCGATAGGCGGCCAAGAGACCCAGCATTTT
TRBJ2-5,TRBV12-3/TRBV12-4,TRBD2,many,CASSLTSGGAQETQYF,TGTGCCAGCAGTCTAACTAGCGGGGGGGCGCAAGAGACCCAGTACTTC
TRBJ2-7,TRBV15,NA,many,CATSRDHYEQYF,TGTGCCACCAGCAGAGACCACTACGAGCAGTACTTC
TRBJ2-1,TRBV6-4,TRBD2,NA,CASSGTSGMGEQFF,TGTGCCAGCAGTGGGACTAGCGGGATGGGGGAGCAGTTCTTC
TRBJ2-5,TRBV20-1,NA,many,CSASSYGTQYF,TGCAGTGCTAGCTCGTATGGGACCCAGTACTTC
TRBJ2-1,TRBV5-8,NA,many,CASSPGQGGNEQFF,TGTGCCAGCAGCCCCGGACAGGGAGGGAATGAGCAGTTCTTC